Below, one T cell receptor beta chain is given with its context. The clone's antigen remains unknown. Per-base quality was not reported, and no clone a single base away is much larger than it. The data are from a study of tumor-infiltrating lymphocytes in localized non-small cell lung cancer (dated by TCRdb to about 2021). Regarding the study in general: Several histologies were represented in the cohort, which also included both smokers and never-smokers as well as patients whose samples were collected after neoadjuvant chemotherapy. Resected tumor tissue and uninvolved lung tissue described as non-adjacent to the tumor were contributed by each patient, with both tissues obtained from the same patient. TCR sequencing was one of several integrated assays, alongside flow cytometry, multiplex immunofluorescence, RNA-seq, exome sequencing and proteomics, applied to the same patients. In total, the ICON cohort consisted of 150 surgical patients with localized non-small cell lung cancer who had their tumors resected. A total of 50 to 60 patients were included in the paired tumor versus uninvolved lung comparison of immunoSEQ T-cell fraction.

General findings and caveats noted by the study authors: Consistent with immunofluorescence CD3 counts, TCRbeta sequencing supported greater T cell infiltration in tumors than in uninvolved lung tissue. TCR-derived T-cell fraction did not differ between the flow cytometry-defined immunotypes IM1 (good prognosis) and IM2 (poor prognosis). Different pieces of the same tissue were used for different assays, so technical variation could not be separated from intratumor heterogeneity. Tumor T-cell fraction from TCR sequencing was not associated with recurrence-free survival (p = 0.61). Assay coverage varied across patients depending on available tissue quantity, so only a subset of the cohort had TCR sequencing.

ICON enrollment began in early 2016, and the last patient was enrolled in 2018. In a subcohort of 76 patients, fresh tumor and matched uninvolved tissue were collected for in-depth immune analyses, with TCR sequencing among those analyses. TCR sequencing was performed on DNA isolated from bulk tissue, without cell sorting. The T-cell fraction in tumor and uninvolved lung tissue was obtained from TCR sequencing using the immunoSEQ assay. As for the original processing: To analyze survival, patients were divided into a high T-cell fraction group (upper tertile) and a low T-cell fraction group (lower two tertiles), and the two groups were compared using a log-rank test. A signed-rank test was used to test differences in T-cell fraction between paired tumor and uninvolved lung samples. In its TCRdb copy, this immuneACCESS table keeps in-frame sequences only and misses some clones. Where compared with another copy, unresolved V genes explain less than half of these, and the others have no known cause. V, J and clone size derive from that table, while D and trimming were established from the DNA sequence. In this sample the table shows about 16,000 clones, roughly 72% of which occur a single time. The ten largest clones add up to roughly 9.8% of the sample.

Spanning cysteine to phenylalanine, the CDR3 consists of 15 amino acids. The kept DNA is CDR3 alone, 45 bases in frame from the first base. The V end loses 5 bases and the J end loses 0 bases, and a stretch of 11 bases separates them. CDR1 MDHEN and CDR2 SYDVKM were looked up in the germline V gene. This receptor was taken from a human donor with non-small cell lung cancer. The chain links TRBV28 with TRBJ2-1; the D gene remains uncertain. Source material: lung tumor tissue. The CDR3 protein is CASSPAVSSYNEQFF. The DNA is as follows: TGTGCCAGCAGTCCGGCGGTAAGCTCCTACAATGAGCAGTTCTTC.